These 4 T cell receptor beta chains were sequenced from one sample in a study of early T cells in non-severe SARS-CoV-2 infection. TCRdb analysed the 5' RACE reads with MiXCR anew, one entry per CDR3 protein. The sample has approximately 77,000 distinct CDR3 sequences, about 12% seen once. The sequenced sample was whole blood, obtained at baseline. Receptors were obtained from an adult who was a healthcare worker with PCR-confirmed SARS-CoV-2 infection or an uninfected control (not recorded which). The donor label of this sample is uncertain.

This clonotype has more than one count but fewer than ten. The gene calls are TRBV6-2 or TRBV6-3 and TRBJ2-1; 10 nucleotides align to TRBD2. Germline CDR1 MNHEY, CDR2 SVGEGT. The J segment lost 9 bases and the V segment lost 0 bases, leaving 11 bases of the junction unmatched. CDR3 length: 17 amino acids. CDR3 protein: CASSYSTPSGGEGEQFF. CDR3 bases: TGTGCCAGCAGTTACTCGACCCCTAGCGGGGGCGAGGGTGAGCAGTTCTTC.

This clonotype was seen more than once but under ten times. The chain is built from TRBV3-1 and TRBJ2-7; TRBD1 is a possible D gene (6 bases). The CDR3 has 14 residues. Trimming shortened V by 4 bases and J by 0 bases, and 10 bases separated the two germline ends. Germline V CDR1 and CDR2: LGHDT, YNNKEL (reference sequence). CDR3 region: CASSPRDNSYEQYF. CDR3 nucleotide sequence: TGTGCCAGCAGCCCCCGGGACAACTCCTACGAGCAGTACTTC.

The V call is TRBV29-1, the J call TRBJ1-2, with a possible D match to TRBD1 (5 bases). Germline assignment: CDR1 SQVTM and CDR2 ANQGSEA. The CDR3 contains 13 residues. Between the trimmed V and J ends, which lost 7 bases and 12 bases, there was a span of 24 bases. CDR3 loop: CSAEGTSGLSNTF. The CDR3 bases are TGCAGCGCCGAGGGCACCTCGGGGCTCTCAAACACCTTC.

The chain employs TRBV25-1 and TRBJ1-6, with 7 bases that match TRBD1. Germline lookup yields CDR1 MGHDK and CDR2 SYGVNS. This CDR3 spans 16 amino acids. V was pared by 4 bases and J by 7 bases, with 10 bases of the junction left unmatched. CDR3 amino acids: CASSVTTGDGNSPLHF. DNA for the CDR3: TGTGCCAGCAGTGTTACTACAGGGGATGGAAATTCACCCCTCCACTTT.